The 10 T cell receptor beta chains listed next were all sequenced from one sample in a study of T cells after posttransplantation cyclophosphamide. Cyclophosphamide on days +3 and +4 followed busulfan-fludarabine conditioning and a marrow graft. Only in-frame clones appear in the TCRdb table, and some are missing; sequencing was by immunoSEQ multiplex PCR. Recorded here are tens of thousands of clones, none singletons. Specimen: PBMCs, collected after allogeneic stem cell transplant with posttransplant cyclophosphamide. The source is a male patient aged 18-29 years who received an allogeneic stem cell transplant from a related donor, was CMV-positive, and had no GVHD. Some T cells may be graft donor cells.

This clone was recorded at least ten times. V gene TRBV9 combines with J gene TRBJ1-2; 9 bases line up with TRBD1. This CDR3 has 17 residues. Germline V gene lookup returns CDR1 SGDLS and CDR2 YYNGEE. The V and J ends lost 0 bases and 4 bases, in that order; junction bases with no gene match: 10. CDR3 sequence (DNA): TGTGCCAGCAGCGTAGGGGGACAGGGTATAGGGCTCTATGGCTACACCTTC. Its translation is CASSVGGQGIGLYGYTF.

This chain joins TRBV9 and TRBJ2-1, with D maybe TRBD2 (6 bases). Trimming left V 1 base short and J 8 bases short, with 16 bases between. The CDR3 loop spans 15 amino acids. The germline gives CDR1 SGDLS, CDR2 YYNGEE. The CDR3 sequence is CASSVRGNRIDEQFF. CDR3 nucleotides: TGTGCCAGCAGCGTACGGGGGAATAGGATCGATGAGCAGTTCTTC. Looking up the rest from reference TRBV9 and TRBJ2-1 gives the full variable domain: DSGVTQTPKHLITATGQRVTLRCSPRSGDLSVYWYQQSLDQGLQFLIQYYNGEERAKGNILERFSAQQFPDLHSELNLSSLELGDSALYFCASSVRGNRIDEQFFGPGTRLTVL.

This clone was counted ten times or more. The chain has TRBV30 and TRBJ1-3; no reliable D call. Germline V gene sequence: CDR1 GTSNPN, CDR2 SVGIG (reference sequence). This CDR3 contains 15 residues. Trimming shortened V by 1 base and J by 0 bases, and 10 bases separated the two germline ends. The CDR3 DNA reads TGTGCCTGGAGTGAGTCGGGGTCCTCTGGAAACACCATATATTTT. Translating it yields CAWSESGSSGNTIYF.

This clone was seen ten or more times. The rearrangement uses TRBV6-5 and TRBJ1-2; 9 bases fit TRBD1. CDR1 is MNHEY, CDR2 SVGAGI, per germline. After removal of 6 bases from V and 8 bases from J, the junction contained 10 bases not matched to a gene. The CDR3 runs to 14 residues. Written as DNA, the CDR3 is TGTGCCAGCAGGGAACTACAGGGGGCGCGAGGCTACACCTTC. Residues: CASRELQGARGYTF.

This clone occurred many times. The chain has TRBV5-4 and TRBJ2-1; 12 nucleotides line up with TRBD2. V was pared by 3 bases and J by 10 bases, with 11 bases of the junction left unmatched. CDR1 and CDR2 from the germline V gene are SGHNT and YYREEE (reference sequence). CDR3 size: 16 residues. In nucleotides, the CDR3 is TGTGCCAGCAGCTCCTACAGGACTAGCGGGGACAGGGAGCAGTTCTTC. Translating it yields CASSSYRTSGDREQFF. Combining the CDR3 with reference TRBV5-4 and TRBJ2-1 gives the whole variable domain ETGVTQSPTHLIKTRGQQVTLRCSSQSGHNTVSWYQQALGQGPQFIFQYYREEENGRGNFPPRFSGLQFPNYSSELNVNALELDDSALYLCASSSYRTSGDREQFFGPGTRLTVL.

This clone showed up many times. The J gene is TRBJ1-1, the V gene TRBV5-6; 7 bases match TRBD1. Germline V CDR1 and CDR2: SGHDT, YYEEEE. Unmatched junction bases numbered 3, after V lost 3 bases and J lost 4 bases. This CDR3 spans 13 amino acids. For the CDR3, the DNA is TGTGCCAGCAGCTACACAGGGGCCACTGAAGCTTTCTTT. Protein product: CASSYTGATEAFF.

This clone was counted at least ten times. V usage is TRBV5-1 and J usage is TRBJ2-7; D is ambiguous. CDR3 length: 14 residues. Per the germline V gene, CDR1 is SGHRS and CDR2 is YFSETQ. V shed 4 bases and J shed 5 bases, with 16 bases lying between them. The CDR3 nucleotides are TGCGCCAGCAGCCGAGCATCTGATCTGGACGAGCAGTACTTC. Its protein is CASSRASDLDEQYF.

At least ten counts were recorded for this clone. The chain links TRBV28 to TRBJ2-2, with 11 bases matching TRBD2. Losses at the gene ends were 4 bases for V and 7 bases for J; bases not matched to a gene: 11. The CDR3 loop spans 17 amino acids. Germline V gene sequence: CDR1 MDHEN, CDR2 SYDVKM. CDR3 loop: CASSSTGTSGPIGELFF. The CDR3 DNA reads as TGTGCCAGCAGTTCCACCGGGACTAGCGGCCCGATCGGGGAGCTGTTTTTT.

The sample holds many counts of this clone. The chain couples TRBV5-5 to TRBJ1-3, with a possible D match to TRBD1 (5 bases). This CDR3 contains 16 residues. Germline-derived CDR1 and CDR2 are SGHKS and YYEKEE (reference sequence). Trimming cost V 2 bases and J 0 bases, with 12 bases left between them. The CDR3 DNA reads TGTGCCAGCAGCTTCCGACAGACGAACTCTGGAAACACCATATATTTT. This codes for CASSFRQTNSGNTIYF.

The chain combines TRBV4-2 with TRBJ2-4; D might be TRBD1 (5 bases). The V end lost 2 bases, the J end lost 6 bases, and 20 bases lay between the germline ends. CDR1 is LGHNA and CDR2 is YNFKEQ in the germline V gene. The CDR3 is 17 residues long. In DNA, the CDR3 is TGTGCCAGCAGCCAACACCAACAGGTTTACCACGGAAACATTCAGTACTTC. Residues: CASSQHQQVYHGNIQYF.